The 2 T cell receptor beta chains below were found in one sample sequenced in a study of shared clonotypes between healthy human individuals. Only in-frame clones appear in the TCRdb table, and some are missing; sequencing was by immunoSEQ multiplex PCR. This table holds over a million clones, around 78% found once. Sequencing was done on a sample of memory CD4+ T cells from PBMCs. Subset denoted: CD45RA-negative fraction. Receptor source: a man between 18 and 35 years old in good health. Some clones in this sample may be carry-over from other donors' samples.

The chain uses TRBV7-7 and TRBJ2-2, with 7 bases lining up with TRBD1. Germline V gives CDR1 SSHAT, CDR2 FNYEAQ (reference sequence). The CDR3 consists of 14 residues. Trimming cost V 5 bases and J 7 bases; bases outside gene matches: 7. DNA of the CDR3: TGTGCCAGCAGCCCTCAGACAGGGCACGGGGAGCTGTTTTTT. Translation: CASSPQTGHGELFF.

The chain is built from TRBV2 and TRBJ2-3; D possibly corresponds to TRBD2 (5 bases). The V gene lost 7 bases and the J gene lost 0 bases, with 11 bases spanning the gap. Germline lookup yields CDR1 SNHLY and CDR2 FYNNEI. The CDR3 is 14 residues long. CDR3 loop: CASTSRTSTDTQYF. The CDR3 DNA is TGTGCCAGCACGTCCAGGACTAGCACAGATACGCAGTATTTT. The whole variable domain, filled in from reference TRBV2 and TRBJ2-3, reads EPEVTQTPSHQVTQMGQEVILRCVPISNHLYFYWYRQILGQKVEFLVSFYNNEISEKSEIFDDQFSVERPDGSNFTLKIRSTKLEDSAMYFCASTSRTSTDTQYFGPGTRLTVL.